The 15 T cell receptor beta chains below were found in one sample sequenced in a study of EBV T-cell therapy then PD-1 blockade in nasopharyngeal carcinoma. Treatment denoted: AdE1-LMPpoly-expanded autologous EBV-specific T-cell therapy followed by anti-PD-1 nivolumab. Profiling relied on immunoSEQ multiplex PCR, and the TCRdb table lists in-frame clones only, not all of them. The sample comprises about 14,000 clones, around 84% of which are singletons, and about 32% rests with the top ten. These TCRs are of unknown antigen specificity. Sequencing used CD8+ T cells from blood, obtained at roughly day 99 from a patient whose treatment included autologous EBV-specific T cells and nivolumab. The receptors come from a middle-aged man with nasopharyngeal carcinoma.

V usage is TRBV7-2 and J usage is TRBJ2-7, with 8 bases aligning to TRBD2. V lost 5 bases, J lost 2 bases, and 5 bases stayed unmatched. This CDR3 is 14 amino acids long. The germline CDR1 and CDR2 sequences are SGHTA and FQGNSA. CDR3 nucleotides: TGTGCCAGCAGCCCACGGGGGGGCCCCTACGAGCAGTACTTC. This translates into CASSPRGGPYEQYF.

The chain combines TRBV7-9 with TRBJ1-2, with no clear D. Trimming pared 1 base from V and 8 bases from J, leaving 11 bases between. The CDR3 loop spans 13 amino acids. In germline, CDR1 is SEHNR, CDR2 FQNEAQ (reference sequence). The CDR3 is CASSLGGLLGYTF. Written as DNA, the CDR3 is TGTGCCAGCAGCTTAGGAGGGCTATTGGGCTACACCTTC.

The rearrangement uses TRBV4-3 and TRBJ2-7, with D tentatively TRBD2 (6 bases). CDR1 LGHNA and CDR2 YSLEER come from the germline V gene. The CDR3 is 15 residues long. V lost 4 bases, J lost 4 bases, and 17 bases lay in between. CDR3 coding DNA: TGCGCCAGCAGCCCCCGGTTCGGGGAGGCGTACGAGCAGTACTTC. Encoded protein: CASSPRFGEAYEQYF.

For this clone: The junction departs from the called germline gene at one end, perhaps through a read error. The gene calls are TRBV13 and TRBJ1-2; D not certain. Germline CDR1 reads PRHDT; CDR2 reads FYEKMQ (reference sequence). The CDR3 is 12 amino acids. This chain's CDR3 is CASSLVTGTLPF. CDR3 coding DNA: TGTGCCAGCAGCTTAGTGACTGGCACACTCCCCTTC. Supplemented by reference TRBV13 and TRBJ1-2, the full variable domain reads AAGVIQSPRHLIKEKRETATLKCYPIPRHDTVYWYQQGPGQDPQFLISFYEKMQSDKGSIPDRFSAQQFSDYHSELNMSSLELGDSALYFCASSLVTGTLPFGSGTRLTVV.

J is TRBJ2-7 and V is TRBV29-1, with 9 bases lining up with TRBD1. Germline loops: CDR1 SQVTM, CDR2 ANQGSEA. With 0 bases clipped from V and 4 bases from J, the junction kept 7 bases outside the gene matches. The length of the CDR3 is 15 residues. The CDR3, as DNA: TGCAGCGTTGAAGACAGCAGACAGGGGGTTTACGAGCAGTACTTC. Translated, it gives CSVEDSRQGVYEQYF.

This clone was observed once. The rearrangement links TRBV6-5 to TRBJ1-4; possible D gene TRBD1, 5 bases. The germline V gene encodes CDR1 MNHEY and CDR2 SVGAGI. The CDR3 loop spans 15 amino acids. Trimming took off 1 base at V and 4 bases at J, with 10 bases between the two ends. DNA of the CDR3: TGTGCCAGCAGTTACTTAGCAGGGCTTAATGAAAAACTGTTTTTT. Amino acid sequence: CASSYLAGLNEKLFF.

V and J are TRBV30 and TRBJ1-5, with D unresolved. The CDR3 is 16 amino acids. In germline, CDR1 is GTSNPN, CDR2 SVGIG (reference sequence). The germline V and J ends were trimmed by 0 bases and 2 bases, with 14 bases remaining between them. The CDR3 DNA sequence: TGTGCCTGGAGTGTCCCCCGGGATGGGTGCAATCAGCCCCAGCATTTT. Protein sequence: CAWSVPRDGCNQPQHF.

The chain joins TRBV5-4 to TRBJ2-7, with D perhaps TRBD2 (6 bases). The CDR3 contains 13 residues. Deletions cut 2 bases from V and 3 bases from J, with 9 bases between. In germline, CDR1 is SGHNT, CDR2 YYREEE (reference sequence). In DNA, the CDR3 is TGTGCCAGCAGCTTAGGAGGGGACTACGAGCAGTACTTC. The encoded protein is CASSLGGDYEQYF.

V is TRBV30 and J is TRBJ1-2; 8 positions match TRBD1. Germline V gives CDR1 GTSNPN, CDR2 SVGIG (reference sequence). The CDR3 covers 12 residues. V was pared by 5 bases and J by 4 bases, with 3 bases of the junction left unmatched. The CDR3 spells CAWDRGPYGYTF. The CDR3, as DNA: TGTGCCTGGGACAGGGGTCCCTATGGCTACACCTTC.

This clone has just one count. The chain links TRBV6-1 to TRBJ1-3; D ambiguous. In germline, CDR1 is MNHNS, CDR2 SASEGT. This CDR3 is built from 14 residues. V shed 1 base and J shed 5 bases, with 9 bases lying between them. The CDR3 DNA reads TGTGCCAGCAGTGAAGGACTAGGAAGAAACACCATATATTTT. The encoded protein is CASSEGLGRNTIYF.

V is TRBV4-3 and J is TRBJ2-2; the match to TRBD2 covers 8 bases. CDR3 length: 16 amino acids. CDR1 is LGHNA and CDR2 is YSLEER in the germline V gene. Germline trimming cut 3 bases from V and 1 base from J; bases unmatched to any gene: 4. CDR3 region: CASSHRLAQNTGELFF. The CDR3, as DNA: TGCGCCAGCAGCCACCGACTAGCGCAGAACACCGGGGAGCTGTTTTTT.

The chain uses TRBV27 and TRBJ1-3; D ambiguous. Trimming pared 2 bases from V and 2 bases from J, leaving 13 bases between. This CDR3 contains 16 residues. Germline CDR1 is MNHEY and CDR2 is SMNVEV (reference sequence). The CDR3 reads CASSLLAPETGNTIYF. The CDR3 region has the DNA TGTGCCAGCAGTTTACTAGCTCCTGAAACTGGAAACACCATATATTTT.

This chain links TRBV27 with TRBJ1-5, with 12 bases lining up with TRBD1. CDR3 size: 16 residues. The germline V gene has CDR1 MNHEY and CDR2 SMNVEV (reference sequence). V was pared by 5 bases and J by 1 base, with 3 bases of the junction left unmatched. CDR3 in DNA: TGTGCCAGCAGTCGGGACAGGGGGCAAAGCAATCAGCCCCAGCATTTT. Protein product: CASSRDRGQSNQPQHF.

The chain employs TRBV11-2 and TRBJ2-1; the match to TRBD2 covers 11 bases. Germline assignment: CDR1 SGHAT and CDR2 FQNNGV. V shed 3 bases and J 5 bases; nucleotides not matched to a gene: 12. The CDR3 is 18 amino acids. The CDR3 loop reads CASSFDIAGGGINNEQFF. The CDR3 DNA is TGTGCCAGCAGCTTTGATATAGCGGGGGGGGGAATCAACAATGAGCAGTTCTTC.

This clone came up a few times. CDR3 sequence (DNA): TGTGCCAGCAGCCCAGGGTTAGCAGCCTCCTACGAGCAGTACTTC. This translates into CASSPGLAASYEQYF. The rearrangement links TRBV9 to TRBJ2-7; a possible D gene is TRBD1 (5 bases). CDR1 and CDR2 (germline): SGDLS, YYNGEE. Trimming left V 4 bases short and J 0 bases short, with 14 bases between. The CDR3 covers 15 residues.